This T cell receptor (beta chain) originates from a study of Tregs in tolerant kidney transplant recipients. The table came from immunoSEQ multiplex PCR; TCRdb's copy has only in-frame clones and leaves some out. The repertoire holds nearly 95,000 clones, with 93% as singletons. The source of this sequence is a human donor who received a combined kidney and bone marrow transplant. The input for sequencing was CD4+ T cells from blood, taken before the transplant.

The CDR3 region has the DNA TGTGCCAGTAGTATGCATACCACAGGGGGCGGCGTGAATGGCTACACCTTC. This codes for CASSMHTTGGGVNGYTF. The V and J genes are TRBV19 and TRBJ1-2; 9 bases align to TRBD1. V lost 3 bases to trimming and J lost 6 bases; unmatched junction nucleotides: 14. Per the germline V gene, CDR1 is LNHDA and CDR2 is SQIVND (reference sequence). The CDR3 is 17 amino acids.